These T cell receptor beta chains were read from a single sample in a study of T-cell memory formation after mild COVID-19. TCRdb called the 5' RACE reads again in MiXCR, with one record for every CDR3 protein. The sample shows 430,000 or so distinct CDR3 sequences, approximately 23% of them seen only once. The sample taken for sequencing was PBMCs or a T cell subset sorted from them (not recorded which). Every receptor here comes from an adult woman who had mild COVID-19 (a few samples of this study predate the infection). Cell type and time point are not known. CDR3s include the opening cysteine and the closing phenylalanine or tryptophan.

CDR3: CASSSVLGPASYEQYF
V: TRBV5-5
J: TRBJ2-7

CDR3: CASSLGTGPMYEQYF
V: TRBV5-1
J: TRBJ2-7

CDR3: CATSGNTWGRRNEQFF
V: TRBV24-1
J: TRBJ2-1

CDR3: CASSKWATGELFF
V: TRBV4-3
J: TRBJ2-2

CDR3: CAISERTSGGYEQYF
V: TRBV10-3
J: TRBJ2-7

CDR3: CASSPGAGGIAYEQYF
V: TRBV5-1
J: TRBJ2-7

CDR3: CSARARGVVANEQFF
V: TRBV20-1
J: TRBJ2-1

CDR3: CASSKASGGGRPSGANVLTF
V: TRBV21-1
J: TRBJ2-6

CDR3: CASSEASGTLEAFF
V: TRBV6-1
J: TRBJ1-1

CDR3: CASSYTSSGGALDTQYF
V: TRBV6-5
J: TRBJ2-3

CDR3: CASRIQGHEQFF
V: TRBV5-1
J: TRBJ2-1

CDR3: CAISDLGQEAFF
V: TRBV10-3
J: TRBJ1-1

CDR3: CASRTTGNTGELFF
V: TRBV19
J: TRBJ2-2

CDR3: CASSSQTSGYYEQYF
V: TRBV4-3
J: TRBJ2-7

CDR3: CASGKQGRNTEAFF
V: TRBV12-3/TRBV12-4
J: TRBJ1-1

CDR3: CASSQGIRDAAYNEQFF
V: TRBV3-1
J: TRBJ2-1

CDR3: CASTTGVGNTEAFF
V: TRBV18
J: TRBJ1-1

CDR3: CASSSSREKGPQHF
V: TRBV7-9
J: TRBJ1-5

CDR3: CSARDRGGTAGELFF
V: TRBV20-1
J: TRBJ2-2

CDR3: CASSPQAGEADTQYF
V: TRBV19
J: TRBJ2-3

CDR3: CATSDRATPSMNEQFF
V: TRBV24-1
J: TRBJ2-1

CDR3: CASSDRVEQYF
V: TRBV6-5
J: TRBJ2-7

CDR3: CASSAPDHILAKNIQYF
V: TRBV2
J: TRBJ2-4

CDR3: CASSSMERHELETQYF
V: TRBV5-6
J: TRBJ2-5

CDR3: CASSLLSRDYHF
V: TRBV3-1
J: TRBJ2-7

CDR3: CASSSGTSDYTDTQYF
V: TRBV6-6
J: TRBJ2-3

CDR3: CASSGGTGEQFF
V: TRBV9
J: TRBJ2-1

CDR3: CASSLEQGSNEQFF
V: TRBV5-1
J: TRBJ2-1

CDR3: CASSPGLYETQYF
V: TRBV7-9
J: TRBJ2-5

CDR3: CASSGAGTYTGELFF
V: TRBV2
J: TRBJ2-2

CDR3: CASSRSPFYGYTF
V: TRBV14
J: TRBJ1-2

CDR3: CASGQGAIYNEQFF
V: TRBV12-3/TRBV12-4
J: TRBJ2-1

CDR3: CASSFGTSGGNYNEQFF
V: TRBV9
J: TRBJ2-1

CDR3: CASGWGPGNEQFF
V: TRBV12-5
J: TRBJ2-1

CDR3: CASNEGATTEAFF
V: TRBV12-3/TRBV12-4
J: TRBJ1-1

CDR3: CASSLEAGTYNEQFF
V: TRBV5-6
J: TRBJ2-1

CDR3: CASSPWTSGSYEQFF
V: TRBV11-3
J: TRBJ2-1

CDR3: CASSLGRRVYNEQFF
V: TRBV12-3/TRBV12-4
J: TRBJ2-1

CDR3: CASSPRLAWAYNEQFF
V: TRBV6-2/TRBV6-3
J: TRBJ2-1

CDR3: CASREMTSGLYEQYF
V: TRBV5-1
J: TRBJ2-7

CDR3: CSARGTPGAHQETQYF
V: TRBV20-1
J: TRBJ2-5

CDR3: CASSKLGGFGQPQHF
V: TRBV12-3/TRBV12-4
J: TRBJ1-5